This T cell receptor (beta chain) stems from a study of blood T cell repertoires in COVID-19 (dated by TCRdb to about 2020). Turning to the overall study: Samples covering the acute and convalescent phases of COVID-19 were provided by collaborators in the United States, Italy and Spain. Where available, HLA class I and class II types were obtained from metadata supplied by the sample provider rather than from assay-based typing. The material from the prospective study consisted of cDNA or gDNA derived from T cells, B-cell-depleted T cells, or PBMCs. The repertoires were made available in a free public database intended to serve as a resource for research on the immune response to SARS-CoV-2. Subjects who had been exposed to COVID-19, were actively infected with it, or had recovered from it provided the deeply sampled blood TCRbeta repertoires that made up the dataset. Sample metadata almost always included a de-identified subject ID, COVID-19 status, age in years and sex. The samples were drawn from the first 160 participants of the ongoing ImmuneRACE study and from 950 to 1,500 subjects provided by 6 global collaborators. Overall study outcomes, separate from this receptor: The amount of clinical and demographic metadata varied by source and participant and was provided uncurated.

Collaborating institutions collected whole blood in K2EDTA tubes following their own protocols. Collaborator samples were shipped for TCRbeta analysis as frozen whole blood, isolated PBMCs, or DNA extracted from either sample type. The immunoSEQ Assay, a bias-controlled multiplex PCR, was used to amplify TCRbeta CDR3 regions from genomic DNA. In the source study's methods: Within the assay, amplification of reference gene primers was used to estimate how many nucleated cells each sample contained. To quantify the absolute abundance of each unique TCRbeta CDR3 rearrangement, sequence reads were collapsed and filtered. For each sample, productive Simpson clonality was calculated as the square root of Simpson's diversity index across productive rearrangements. TCRdb re-hosts the immuneACCESS table, in-frame sequences only. Its copies lack some clones; in the studies checked, an unresolved V gene accounts for under half of them, and the cause for the rest is not known. V, J and clone size were drawn from that table, and D and trimming were deduced from the DNA. The sample data list roughly 100,000 clones, and about 92% of these were observed just once. In total, the top ten clones hold more than 15% of the sample.

With respect to this clone: Its antigen remains unidentified. Per-base qualities were not stored, and no clone one base away is much larger.

CDR3 length: 15 amino acids, cysteine to phenylalanine. Just CDR3 DNA is preserved here, 45 bases in frame from base 1. The germline V gene (reference sequence) supplies CDR1 MNHNY and CDR2 SVGAGI. The junction shows trimming of 2 bases on V and 8 bases on J, and the gene matches do not reach 5 bases of it. Sequencing input: peripheral blood. The clonotype comes from a woman aged 80 or over in a cohort sampled during active COVID-19. The chain was built from TRBV6-6 and TRBJ1-4; the junction holds 10 bases that match TRBD1. For the CDR3, the sequence is CASSYTDRGREKLFF. The DNA sequence is given as TGTGCCAGCAGTTACACGGACAGGGGGAGGGAAAAACTGTTTTTT.